The 21 T cell receptor beta chains listed next were all sequenced from one sample in a study of cytomegalovirus exposure and HLA in healthy donors. With 60 Vbeta and 13 Jbeta primers, the PCR was carried out. Only in-frame clones appear in the TCRdb table, and some are missing; sequencing was by immunoSEQ multiplex PCR. The sample records some 200,000 clones, around 79% being singletons. What was sequenced was PBMCs. The receptors shown here come from a girl between 5 and 17 years old in good health and CMV-seropositive.

This chain links TRBV5-4 with TRBJ2-5, with D perhaps TRBD2 (6 bases). This CDR3 region has 15 residues. Per the germline V gene, CDR1 is SGHNT and CDR2 is YYREEE (reference sequence). Trimming cost V 0 bases and J 5 bases, with 14 bases left between them. This CDR3 is CASSLAVGGRETQYF. The CDR3, as DNA: TGTGCCAGCAGCTTGGCGGTTGGAGGGCGGGAGACCCAGTACTTC. Full variable domain (missing parts from reference TRBV5-4 and TRBJ2-5): ETGVTQSPTHLIKTRGQQVTLRCSSQSGHNTVSWYQQALGQGPQFIFQYYREEENGRGNFPPRFSGLQFPNYSSELNVNALELDDSALYLCASSLAVGGRETQYFGPGTRLLVL.

The gene calls are TRBV5-4 and TRBJ1-1; D perhaps matches TRBD1 (5 bases). There are 19 residues in the CDR3. Germline CDR1 reads SGHNT; CDR2 reads YYREEE (reference sequence). V was clipped by 0 bases and J by 1 base, with 22 bases between them. The CDR3 DNA is TGTGCCAGCAGCTTGGATTACTCGCGACAGCCCTTAACGAACACTGAAGCTTTCTTT. It encodes CASSLDYSRQPLTNTEAFF.

The gene calls are TRBV7-9 and TRBJ1-3, with D unresolved. The V and J ends lost 3 bases and 2 bases respectively, with 11 bases between them. Germline values: CDR1 SEHNR, CDR2 FQNEAQ (reference sequence). The CDR3 spans 15 residues. Here the CDR3 reads CASSLVEAAGNTIYF. Here the CDR3 DNA reads TGTGCCAGCAGCTTGGTTGAGGCAGCTGGAAACACCATATATTTT.

The rearrangement joins TRBV19 to TRBJ2-7, with TRBD1 identical over 7 bases. The CDR3 is made up of 15 amino acids. The germline V gene encodes CDR1 LNHDA and CDR2 SQIVND (reference sequence). The V segment lost 5 bases and the J segment 2 bases; nucleotides outside the gene matches: 9. CDR3 nucleotide sequence: TGTGCCAGTAGTCCCGGGACAGAAAGAACCTACGAGCAGTACTTC. As protein: CASSPGTERTYEQYF.

The rearrangement joins TRBV19 to TRBJ2-7; 12 bases are shared with TRBD1. The V segment lost 5 bases and the J segment 2 bases; nucleotides outside the gene matches: 4. Per germline, CDR1 LNHDA and CDR2 SQIVND (reference sequence). The CDR3 runs to 15 residues. CDR3 in amino acids: CASSGGTGGPYEQYF. CDR3 coding DNA: TGTGCCAGTAGTGGGGGGACAGGGGGCCCCTACGAGCAGTACTTC.

This chain uses TRBV10-3 with TRBJ2-5, with TRBD2 as a possible D gene (5 bases). CDR1 is ENHRY and CDR2 is SYGVKD in the germline V gene. V was pared by 8 bases and J by 5 bases, with 9 bases between. There are 11 residues in the CDR3. This CDR3 is CAIGGIETQYF. The CDR3, as DNA: TGTGCCATCGGAGGAATCGAGACCCAGTACTTC.

The chain couples TRBV18 to TRBJ1-2, with TRBD1 matching 8 bases. With 0 bases clipped from V and 5 bases from J, the junction kept 2 bases outside the gene matches. CDR1 KGHSH and CDR2 LQKENI come from the germline V gene. The CDR3 spans 14 residues. CDR3 protein: CASSPPGQGYGYTF. In nucleotides, the CDR3 is TGTGCCAGCTCACCACCCGGACAGGGTTATGGCTACACCTTC.

The chain has TRBV6-5 and TRBJ1-4; 8 bases align to TRBD1. The germline CDR1 and CDR2 sequences are MNHEY and SVGAGI. Unmatched junction bases numbered 1, after V lost 5 bases and J lost 8 bases. The CDR3 covers 12 residues. As DNA, the CDR3 is TGTGCCAGCAGTCGGGACAGGGAAAAACTGTTTTTT. It codes for CASSRDREKLFF.

This clone was found once. The chain links TRBV6-5 to TRBJ1-1; D not resolved. Trimming stripped 0 bases from V and 1 base from J, with 3 bases between. There are 13 residues in the CDR3. Germline V CDR1 and CDR2: MNHEY, SVGAGI. The CDR3 is CASSYSWNTEAFF. The CDR3 coding sequence is TGTGCCAGCAGTTACTCCTGGAACACTGAAGCTTTCTTT.

The J gene is TRBJ1-2, the V gene TRBV7-9; 8 nucleotides line up with TRBD1. The CDR3 consists of 14 residues. J gave up 8 bases and V 5 bases, and 10 bases lay outside the gene matches. Germline CDR1 reads SEHNR; CDR2 reads FQNEAQ (reference sequence). The CDR3 DNA reads TGTGCCAGCAGCATTAAGACAGGGGCAGACGGCTACACCTTC. This gives the protein CASSIKTGADGYTF.

The chain employs TRBV4-3 and TRBJ1-2, with 11 nucleotides matching TRBD1. The CDR3 spans 15 residues. Germline V lookup: CDR1 LGHNA, CDR2 YSLEER. The ends lost 3 bases at V and 7 bases at J; junction bases unmatched: 7. The CDR3 DNA is TGCGCCAGCAGCCATTCCGGGACAGGGGGGGGTGGCTACACCTTC. This sequence encodes CASSHSGTGGGGYTF.

The CDR3 DNA reads as TGTGCCACGGTCCAGGCCTACGAGAACACCATATATTTT. Its translation: CATVQAYENTIYF. V gene TRBV15 combines with J gene TRBJ1-3; no definite D call. Germline lookup yields CDR1 LNHNV and CDR2 YYDKDF (reference sequence). This CDR3 has 13 amino acids. Trimming shortened V by 9 bases and J by 7 bases, and 16 bases separated the two germline ends.

The chain carries TRBV7-8 and TRBJ2-2, with 11 bases aligning to TRBD2. The CDR3 sequence is 17 residues long. Per the germline V gene, CDR1 is SGHVS and CDR2 is FQNEAQ. V lost 5 bases to trimming and J lost 3 bases; unmatched junction nucleotides: 8. CDR3 sequence: CASSVTSGGLDTGELFF. The CDR3 coding sequence is TGTGCCAGCAGCGTCACTAGCGGGGGCCTGGACACCGGGGAGCTGTTTTTT.

The V and J genes are TRBV7-9 and TRBJ2-5; 11 bases match TRBD2. Germline values: CDR1 SEHNR, CDR2 FQNEAQ (reference sequence). The CDR3 spans 15 residues. J lost 9 bases, V lost 1 base, and 7 bases had no gene match. As DNA, the CDR3 is TGTGCCAGCAGCTTAGTACTAGCGGGGGCACCGCCCCAGTACTTC. This codes for CASSLVLAGAPPQYF.

V gene TRBV7-2 combines with J gene TRBJ2-5; TRBD1 aligns across 8 bases. Looked up from germline, CDR1 is SGHTA and CDR2 is FQGNSA. This CDR3 comprises 14 residues. Germline trimming cut 4 bases from V and 1 base from J; bases unmatched to any gene: 2. The CDR3 region is CASSWTGIQETQYF. CDR3 DNA: TGTGCCAGCAGCTGGACAGGGATCCAAGAGACCCAGTACTTC. Full variable domain (missing parts from reference TRBV7-2 and TRBJ2-5): GAGVSQSPSNKVTEKGKDVELRCDPISGHTALYWYRQSLGQGLEFLIYFQGNSAPDKSGLPSDRFSAERTGGSVSTLTIQRTQQEDSAVYLCASSWTGIQETQYFGPGTRLLVL.

The chain is built from TRBV6-1 and TRBJ2-1, with 11 bases fitting TRBD1. The J segment lost 7 bases and the V segment lost 1 base, leaving 6 bases of the junction unmatched. This CDR3 contains 16 residues. The germline V gene encodes CDR1 MNHNS and CDR2 SASEGT. The CDR3: CASSEVWDRGLNEQFF. CDR3 bases: TGTGCCAGCAGTGAAGTTTGGGACAGGGGGTTAAATGAGCAGTTCTTC.

The CDR3 sequence is CASSLEGGLPQYF. The CDR3 nucleotides are TGTGCCAGCAGCTTAGAGGGGGGGCTACCGCAGTATTTT. V and J are TRBV11-3 and TRBJ2-3; the D gene is possibly TRBD2 (7 bases). Deletions cut 0 bases from V and 10 bases from J, with 11 bases between. The CDR3 consists of 13 residues. Germline V CDR1 and CDR2: SGHNT, YENEEA.

The chain combines TRBV6-5 with TRBJ2-1, with a possible D match to TRBD1 (7 bases). In germline, CDR1 is MNHEY, CDR2 SVGAGI. Trimming removed 9 bases at V and 3 bases at J, with 12 bases between. The CDR3 runs to 13 residues. Here the CDR3 reads CASAGQNYNEQFF. The CDR3 DNA reads as TGTGCCAGTGCGGGACAGAACTACAATGAGCAGTTCTTC.

This clone occurred once. The chain couples TRBV2 to TRBJ1-4; tentative D call: TRBD1 (6 bases). The CDR3 is 14 residues long. The V and J ends lost 6 bases and 8 bases respectively, with 16 bases between them. Per germline, CDR1 SNHLY and CDR2 FYNNEI. The CDR3 region is CASRVIQGGEKLFF. In DNA form, the CDR3 reads TGTGCCAGCAGGGTCATACAGGGAGGGGAAAAACTGTTTTTT.

The chain carries TRBV5-4 and TRBJ2-3, with a possible D match to TRBD2 (5 bases). Trimming pared 4 bases from V and 0 bases from J, leaving 18 bases between. The CDR3 is 17 amino acids. Per germline, CDR1 SGHNT and CDR2 YYREEE (reference sequence). The CDR3 loop reads CASSPPPSGPSTDTQYF. CDR3 DNA: TGTGCCAGCAGCCCGCCCCCAAGCGGTCCTAGCACAGATACGCAGTATTTT.

This chain joins TRBV15 and TRBJ2-4; D is unresolved. The CDR3 runs 16 residues. V was trimmed by 0 bases and J by 2 bases, leaving 11 bases between them. Per germline, CDR1 LNHNV and CDR2 YYDKDF (reference sequence). As DNA, the CDR3 is TGTGCCACCAGCAGAGATTGGGCAGGCCCCAAAAACATTCAGTACTTC. The encoded protein is CATSRDWAGPKNIQYF.